These 18 T cell receptor beta chains were sequenced from one sample in a study of response to subunit inactivated influenza vaccine. TCRdb re-analysed the RT-PCR reads in MiXCR, keeping a single row per CDR3 protein. Of about 500,000 distinct CDR3 sequences listed, 15% to 20% are singletons. The material sequenced was CD4+ T cells sorted from PBMCs, taken approximately 25 months after vaccination. The source is a man aged 50-75 years who received an inactivated influenza vaccine.

V and J are TRBV7-2 and TRBJ2-7; 8 positions agree with TRBD2. This CDR3 comprises 13 residues. Losses at the gene ends were 4 bases for V and 5 bases for J; bases not matched to a gene: 4. Per the germline V gene, CDR1 is SGHTA and CDR2 is FQGNSA. CDR3 residues: CASSSREGDEQYF. CDR3 bases: TGTGCCAGCAGCTCCCGGGAGGGCGACGAGCAGTACTTC.

The chain joins TRBV10-3 to TRBJ2-2, with 7 positions matching TRBD1. In germline, CDR1 is ENHRY, CDR2 SYGVKD. CDR3 size: 15 residues. The J segment lost 0 bases and the V segment lost 6 bases, leaving 4 bases of the junction unmatched. The CDR3 region has the DNA TGTGCCATCAGGGGGGACAGACCGAACACCGGGGAGCTGTTTTTT. Its translation is CAIRGDRPNTGELFF.

Comments on this clonotype: At one of its ends the junction is not consistent with the germline gene, which may arise from a read error. This chain connects TRBV20-1 to TRBJ2-1, with D possibly being TRBD1 (5 bases). The CDR3 totals 17 residues. CDR1 and CDR2 (germline): DFQATT, SNEGSKA (reference sequence). The CDR3 sequence is CSARSPIQGMLNNAQFF. The CDR3 coding sequence is TGCAGTGCTAGATCACCGATTCAGGGAATGTTGAACAATGCGCAGTTCTTC.

This clonotype came up many times. This chain connects TRBV2 to TRBJ1-4; TRBD1 matches at 7 bases. Trimming removed 4 bases from V and 8 bases from J; junction bases left unmatched: 10. This CDR3 region has 15 residues. Germline V gene data show CDR1 as SNHLY and CDR2 as FYNNEI. CDR3 bases: TGTGCCAGCAGTGGAGATTGGGGACAGCGAGAAAAACTGTTTTTT. This sequence encodes CASSGDWGQREKLFF.

There are a few counts of this clonotype. The rearrangement links TRBV20-1 to TRBJ2-7, with D unclear. Germline CDR1 and CDR2: DFQATT and SNEGSKA (reference sequence). The CDR3 contains 12 residues. The CDR3 DNA sequence: TGCAGCGGACGGCTGAATCTTTACGAGCAGTACTTC. Translation: CSGRLNLYEQYF.

The chain carries TRBV29-1 and TRBJ1-2, with TRBD1 matching over 8 bases. Germline CDR1 SQVTM, CDR2 ANQGSEA. J gave up 4 bases and V 3 bases, and 7 bases lay outside the gene matches. This CDR3 is 14 amino acids long. CDR3 DNA: TGCAGCGTTGACCCGACAGGGGATGGCTATGGCTACACCTTC. Protein product: CSVDPTGDGYGYTF.

The chain carries TRBV5-1 and TRBJ2-3; 15 bases line up with TRBD2. The V and J ends lost 7 bases and 4 bases, in that order; junction bases with no gene match: 4. The CDR3 loop spans 15 amino acids. Germline lookup yields CDR1 SGHRS and CDR2 YFSETQ. The CDR3 sequence: CASGTSGRFSDTQYF. CDR3 nucleotide sequence: TGCGCCAGCGGGACTAGCGGGAGGTTCTCAGATACGCAGTATTTT.

This clonotype was detected only a few times. The chain has TRBV12-3 or TRBV12-4 and TRBJ2-4; 9 positions match TRBD1. V lost 6 bases and J lost 2; bases outside the gene matches: 5. The CDR3 is 15 amino acids. CDR3 region: CASSVTGGTKNIQYF. The CDR3 bases are TGTGCCAGCAGCGTGACAGGGGGGACCAAAAACATTCAGTACTTC.

This sequence joins TRBV29-1 and TRBJ2-5; D is possibly TRBD1 (6 bases). The CDR3 is 12 amino acids. In germline, CDR1 is SQVTM, CDR2 ANQGSEA. V lost 5 bases and J 4 bases, leaving 11 bases between the germline ends. Here the CDR3 DNA reads TGCAGCGTTCCGGGACATAGAGAGACCCAGTACTTC. Protein sequence: CSVPGHRETQYF.

In this sample, this clonotype turned up a few times. The chain couples TRBV29-1 to TRBJ2-6; either TRBD1 or TRBD2 may supply D (6 bases each). CDR1 and CDR2 from the germline V gene are SQVTM and ANQGSEA. The germline V and J ends were trimmed by 6 bases and 1 base, with 19 bases remaining between them. This CDR3 has 17 amino acids. For the CDR3, the DNA is TGCAGCGTCGTTGAGGGGGGCCTTGCGTCTGGGGCCAACGTCCTGACTTTC. Protein sequence: CSVVEGGLASGANVLTF.

This chain uses TRBV20-1 with TRBJ2-1; D unresolved. Germline V CDR1 and CDR2: DFQATT, SNEGSKA (reference sequence). This CDR3 region has 14 residues. V lost 3 bases and J lost 7, with 16 bases in between. The CDR3 region is CSARPPRLRNEQFF. The CDR3 DNA follows: TGCAGTGCTAGGCCCCCTCGCTTGAGGAATGAGCAGTTCTTC.

In this sample, this clonotype turned up many times. The rearrangement links TRBV10-3 to TRBJ2-1; TRBD2 might be the D (5 bases). The CDR3 is 12 amino acids. Deletions cut 3 bases from V and 8 bases from J, with 8 bases between. Per germline, CDR1 ENHRY and CDR2 SYGVKD. The CDR3 nucleotides are TGTGCCATCAGTGAAACTAGGTATGAGCAGTTCTTC. Amino acids: CAISETRYEQFF.

The table lists this clonotype with a few counts. The rearrangement joins TRBV6-1 to TRBJ1-2, with TRBD1 matching 7 bases. The V segment lost 6 bases and the J segment 6 bases; nucleotides outside the gene matches: 16. This CDR3 comprises 16 residues. Germline lookup yields CDR1 MNHNS and CDR2 SASEGT. The CDR3, as DNA: TGTGCCAGCAGCCTCCATTCGGGACAGATCTGGGATGGCTACACCTTC. This sequence encodes CASSLHSGQIWDGYTF.

This clonotype was observed a handful of times. The chain has TRBV5-1 and TRBJ2-2; no definite D call. The V gene lost 1 base and the J gene lost 2 bases, with 9 bases spanning the gap. This CDR3 region has 15 residues. Looked up from germline, CDR1 is SGHRS and CDR2 is YFSETQ. CDR3: CASSLTDDNTGELFF. The CDR3 region has the DNA TGCGCCAGCAGCTTGACAGACGATAACACCGGGGAGCTGTTTTTT.

This clonotype was observed many times. The chain combines TRBV20-1 with TRBJ2-1; TRBD1 might be the D (5 bases). Per germline, CDR1 DFQATT and CDR2 SNEGSKA (reference sequence). CDR3 length equals 10 residues. Trimming removed 2 bases from V and 12 bases from J, with 8 bases in between. CDR3 amino acids: CSARQGRQFF. In DNA, the CDR3 is TGCAGTGCTAGACAGGGTAGGCAGTTCTTC.

This clonotype was counted a few times. The V and J genes are TRBV6-1 and TRBJ1-6, with no clear D. CDR3 length: 12 amino acids. Trimming pared 7 bases from V and 5 bases from J, leaving 6 bases between. Per germline, CDR1 MNHNS and CDR2 SASEGT. The CDR3 loop reads CASTEDNSPLHF. In DNA form, the CDR3 reads TGTGCCAGCACGGAGGATAATTCACCCCTCCACTTT.

This sequence joins TRBV4-2 and TRBJ1-5; possibly TRBD1 for D (5 bases). The CDR3 has 14 amino acids. CDR1 is LGHNA, CDR2 YNFKEQ, per germline. Trimming shortened V by 0 bases and J by 6 bases, and 9 bases separated the two germline ends. The DNA for the CDR3 is TGTGCCAGCAGCCAAGATGGGACTAGTCAGCCCCAGCATTTT. Amino acid sequence: CASSQDGTSQPQHF.

The chain couples TRBV20-1 to TRBJ2-3; TRBD2 agrees at 9 bases. Germline CDR1 is DFQATT and CDR2 is SNEGSKA (reference sequence). This CDR3 spans 15 amino acids. V trimming: 3 bases; J trimming: 4 bases; junction bases outside the gene matches: 8. CDR3 bases: TGCAGTGCTAGTAGGAGTAGCGGGGGACCAGATACGCAGTATTTT. It specifies CSASRSSGGPDTQYF.